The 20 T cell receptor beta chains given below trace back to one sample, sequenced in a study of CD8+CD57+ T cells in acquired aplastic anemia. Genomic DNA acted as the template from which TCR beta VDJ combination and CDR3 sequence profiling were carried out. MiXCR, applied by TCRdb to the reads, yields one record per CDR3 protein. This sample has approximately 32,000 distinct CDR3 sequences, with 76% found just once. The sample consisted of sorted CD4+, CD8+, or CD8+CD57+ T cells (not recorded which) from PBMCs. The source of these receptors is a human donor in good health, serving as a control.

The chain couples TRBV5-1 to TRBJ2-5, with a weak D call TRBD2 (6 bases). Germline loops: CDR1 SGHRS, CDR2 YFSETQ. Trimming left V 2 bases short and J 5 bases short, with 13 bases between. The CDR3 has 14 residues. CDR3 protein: CASSFFGGGETQYF. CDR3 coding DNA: TGCGCCAGCAGCTTCTTCGGGGGTGGCGAGACCCAGTACTTC.

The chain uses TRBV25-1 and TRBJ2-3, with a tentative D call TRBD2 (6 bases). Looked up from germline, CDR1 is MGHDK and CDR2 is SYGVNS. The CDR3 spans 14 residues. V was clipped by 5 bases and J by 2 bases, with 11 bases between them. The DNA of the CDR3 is TGTGCCAGCAGTCTCGGGAGTAACACAGATACGCAGTATTTT. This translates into CASSLGSNTDTQYF.

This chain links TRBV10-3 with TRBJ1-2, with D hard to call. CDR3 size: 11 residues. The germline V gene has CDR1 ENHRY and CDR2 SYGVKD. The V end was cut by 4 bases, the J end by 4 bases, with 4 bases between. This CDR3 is CAISGGYGYTF. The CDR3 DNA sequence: TGTGCCATCAGTGGGGGCTATGGCTACACCTTC.

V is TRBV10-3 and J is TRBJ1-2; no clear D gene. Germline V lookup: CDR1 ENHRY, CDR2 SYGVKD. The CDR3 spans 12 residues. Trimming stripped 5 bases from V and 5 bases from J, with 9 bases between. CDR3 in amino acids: CAISSTGYGYTF. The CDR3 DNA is TGTGCCATCAGTAGTACGGGGTATGGCTACACCTTC.

CDR3: CASSLALQGPAGSPLHF. In DNA, the CDR3 is TGTGCCAGCAGCTTAGCGTTACAGGGGCCGGCTGGTTCACCCCTCCACTTT. The V call is TRBV7-2, the J call TRBJ1-6; 7 bases align to TRBD1. Losses at the gene ends were 0 bases for V and 9 bases for J; bases not matched to a gene: 11. This CDR3 comprises 17 residues. The germline V gene has CDR1 SGHTA and CDR2 FQGNSA.

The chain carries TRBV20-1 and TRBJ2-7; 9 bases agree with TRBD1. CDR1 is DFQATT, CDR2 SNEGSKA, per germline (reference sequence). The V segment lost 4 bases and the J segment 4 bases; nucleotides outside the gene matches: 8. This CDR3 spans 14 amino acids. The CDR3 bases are TGCAGTGCTATCTTAAGGGACAGGGTATACGAGCAGTACTTC. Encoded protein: CSAILRDRVYEQYF.

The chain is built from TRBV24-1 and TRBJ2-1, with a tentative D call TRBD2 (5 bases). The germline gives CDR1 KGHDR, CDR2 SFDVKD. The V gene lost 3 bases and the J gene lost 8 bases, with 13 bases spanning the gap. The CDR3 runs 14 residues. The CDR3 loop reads CATSDPDLDDEQFF. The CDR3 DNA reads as TGTGCCACCAGTGATCCGGACTTGGACGATGAGCAGTTCTTC.

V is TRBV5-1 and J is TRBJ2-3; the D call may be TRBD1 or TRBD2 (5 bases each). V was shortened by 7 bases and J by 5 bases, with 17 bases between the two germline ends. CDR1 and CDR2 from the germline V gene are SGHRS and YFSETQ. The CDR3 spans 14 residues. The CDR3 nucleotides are TGCGCCAGCGCCCGGGACGTAGAGTTAGATACGCAGTATTTT. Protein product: CASARDVELDTQYF.

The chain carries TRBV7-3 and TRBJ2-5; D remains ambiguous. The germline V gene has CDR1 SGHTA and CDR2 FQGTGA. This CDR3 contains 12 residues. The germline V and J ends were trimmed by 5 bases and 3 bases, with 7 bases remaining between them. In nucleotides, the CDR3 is TGTGCCAGCAGCCGGGTGGAAGAGACCCAGTACTTC. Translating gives CASSRVEETQYF.

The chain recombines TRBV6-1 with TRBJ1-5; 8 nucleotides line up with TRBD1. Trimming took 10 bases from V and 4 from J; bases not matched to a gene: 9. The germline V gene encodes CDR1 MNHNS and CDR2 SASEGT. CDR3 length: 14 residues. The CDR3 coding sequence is TGTGCCACCGGAATGGGACAGGAGAATCAGCCCCAGCATTTT. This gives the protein CATGMGQENQPQHF.

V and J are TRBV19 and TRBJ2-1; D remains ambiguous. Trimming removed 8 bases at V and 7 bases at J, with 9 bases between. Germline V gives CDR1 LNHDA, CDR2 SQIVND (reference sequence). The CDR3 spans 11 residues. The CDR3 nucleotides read TGTGCCAGTTACAACGGGAATGAGCAGTTCTTC. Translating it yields CASYNGNEQFF.

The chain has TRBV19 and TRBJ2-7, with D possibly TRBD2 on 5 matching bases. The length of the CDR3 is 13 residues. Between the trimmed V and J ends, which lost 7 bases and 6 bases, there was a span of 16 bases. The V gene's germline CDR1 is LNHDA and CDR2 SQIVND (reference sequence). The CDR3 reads CASKSRGWGEQYF. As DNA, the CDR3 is TGTGCCAGTAAAAGTCGGGGATGGGGCGAGCAGTACTTC.

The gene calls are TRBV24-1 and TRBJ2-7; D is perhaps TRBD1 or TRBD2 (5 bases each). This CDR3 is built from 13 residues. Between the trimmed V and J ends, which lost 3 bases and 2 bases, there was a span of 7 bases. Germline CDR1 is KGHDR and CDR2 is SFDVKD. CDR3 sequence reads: CATSDGTTYEQYF. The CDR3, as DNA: TGTGCCACCAGTGATGGGACCACCTACGAGCAGTACTTC.

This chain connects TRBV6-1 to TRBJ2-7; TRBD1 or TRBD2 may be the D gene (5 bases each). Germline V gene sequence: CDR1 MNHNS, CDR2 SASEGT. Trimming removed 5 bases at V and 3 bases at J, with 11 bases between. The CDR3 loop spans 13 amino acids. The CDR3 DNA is TGTGCCAGCAGTACCCGGGACGGCTACGAGCAGTACTTC. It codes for CASSTRDGYEQYF.

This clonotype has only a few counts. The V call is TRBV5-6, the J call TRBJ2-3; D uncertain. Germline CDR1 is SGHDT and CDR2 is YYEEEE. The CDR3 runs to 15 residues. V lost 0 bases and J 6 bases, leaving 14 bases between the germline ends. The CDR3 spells CASSLAVVLGDTQYF. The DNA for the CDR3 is TGTGCCAGCAGCTTGGCTGTGGTACTGGGCGATACGCAGTATTTT.

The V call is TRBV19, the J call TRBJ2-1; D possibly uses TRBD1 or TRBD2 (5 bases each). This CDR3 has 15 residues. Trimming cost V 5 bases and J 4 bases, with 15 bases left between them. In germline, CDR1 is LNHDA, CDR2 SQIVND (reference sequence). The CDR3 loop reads CASSVSGTFYNEQFF. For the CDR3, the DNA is TGTGCCAGTAGTGTCTCAGGGACCTTTTACAATGAGCAGTTCTTC.

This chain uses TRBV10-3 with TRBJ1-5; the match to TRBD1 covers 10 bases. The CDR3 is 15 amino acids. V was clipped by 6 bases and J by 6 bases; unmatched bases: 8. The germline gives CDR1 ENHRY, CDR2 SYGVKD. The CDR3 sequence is CAIRAGTGEVQPQHF. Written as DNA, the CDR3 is TGTGCCATCAGAGCCGGGACAGGGGAAGTTCAGCCCCAGCATTTT.

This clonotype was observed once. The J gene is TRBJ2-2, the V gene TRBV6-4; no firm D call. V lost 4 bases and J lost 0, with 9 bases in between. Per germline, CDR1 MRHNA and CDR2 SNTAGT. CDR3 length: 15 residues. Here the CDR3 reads CASSVSVANTGELFF. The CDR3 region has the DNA TGTGCCAGCAGTGTGAGCGTCGCGAACACCGGGGAGCTGTTTTTT.

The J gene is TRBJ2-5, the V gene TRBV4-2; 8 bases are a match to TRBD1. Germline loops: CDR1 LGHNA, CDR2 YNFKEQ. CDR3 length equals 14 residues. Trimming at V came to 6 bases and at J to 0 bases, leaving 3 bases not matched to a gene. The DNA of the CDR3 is TGTGCCAGCAGGCCGGACAGGGACCAAGAGACCCAGTACTTC. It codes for CASRPDRDQETQYF.

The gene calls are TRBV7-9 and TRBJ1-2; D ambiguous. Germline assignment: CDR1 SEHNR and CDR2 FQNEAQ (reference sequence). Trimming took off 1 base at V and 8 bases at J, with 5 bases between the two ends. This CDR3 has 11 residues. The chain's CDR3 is CASSLEEGYTF. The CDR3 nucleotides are TGTGCCAGCAGCTTAGAAGAGGGCTACACCTTC.